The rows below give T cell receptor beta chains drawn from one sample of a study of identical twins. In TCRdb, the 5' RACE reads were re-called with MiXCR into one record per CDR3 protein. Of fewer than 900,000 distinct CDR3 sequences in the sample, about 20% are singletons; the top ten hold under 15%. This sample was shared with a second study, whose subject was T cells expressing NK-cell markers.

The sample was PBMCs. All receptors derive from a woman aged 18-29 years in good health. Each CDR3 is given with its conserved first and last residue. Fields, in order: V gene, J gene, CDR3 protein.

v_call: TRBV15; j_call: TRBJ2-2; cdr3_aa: CATLGLAGSGELFF
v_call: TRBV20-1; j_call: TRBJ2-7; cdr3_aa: CSASGGPNVEQYF
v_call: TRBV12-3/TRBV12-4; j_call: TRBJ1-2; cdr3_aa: CASSLPDRGLGYTF
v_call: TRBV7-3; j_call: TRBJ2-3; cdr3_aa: CASSIGASGTDTQYF
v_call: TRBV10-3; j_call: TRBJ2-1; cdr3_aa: CAISDYLGSSSYNEQFF
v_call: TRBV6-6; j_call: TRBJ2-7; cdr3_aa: CASRPGTAYEQYF
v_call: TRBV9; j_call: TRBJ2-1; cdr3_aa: CASSVMERLAAYNEQFF
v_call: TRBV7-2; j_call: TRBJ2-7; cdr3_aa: CASSLYHYEQYF
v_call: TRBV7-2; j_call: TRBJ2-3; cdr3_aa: CASSPSRGRSDTQYF
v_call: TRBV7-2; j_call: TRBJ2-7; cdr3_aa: CASSPGQAISYEQYF
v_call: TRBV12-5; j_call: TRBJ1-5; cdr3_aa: CASGLAPGQYSNQPQHF
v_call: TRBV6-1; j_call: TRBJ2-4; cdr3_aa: CASSQGGAFDIQYF
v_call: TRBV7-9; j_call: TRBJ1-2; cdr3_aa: CASTDRGFVGYTF
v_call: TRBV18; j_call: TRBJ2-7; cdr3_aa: CASSPVGGESEQYF
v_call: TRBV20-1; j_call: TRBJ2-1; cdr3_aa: CSARDLRQGGDEQFF
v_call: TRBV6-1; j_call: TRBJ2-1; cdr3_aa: CASRRIGSGSSYNEQFF
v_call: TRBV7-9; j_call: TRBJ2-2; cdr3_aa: CASSSPGRSNTGELFF
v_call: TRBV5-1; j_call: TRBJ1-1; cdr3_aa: CASSLSQGTTEAFF
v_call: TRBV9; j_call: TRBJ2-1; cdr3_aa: CASSVVAGTYNEQFF
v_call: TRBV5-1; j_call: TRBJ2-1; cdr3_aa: CASSLAPSRSYNEQFF
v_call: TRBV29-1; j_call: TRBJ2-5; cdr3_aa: CSVAKAVYQETQYF
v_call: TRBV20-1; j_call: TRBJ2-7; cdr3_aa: CSARLISEPYEQYF
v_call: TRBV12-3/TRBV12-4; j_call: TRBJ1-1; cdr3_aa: CASLLGQGVTEAFF
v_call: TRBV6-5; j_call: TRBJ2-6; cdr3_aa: CASSYGSRSGANVLTF
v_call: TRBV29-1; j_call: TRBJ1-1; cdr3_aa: CSVVPGNTEAFF
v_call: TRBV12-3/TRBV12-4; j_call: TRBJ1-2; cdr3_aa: CASSPSGTGSGYTF
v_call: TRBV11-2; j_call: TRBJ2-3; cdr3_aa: CASSSSNRGGRYTDTQYF
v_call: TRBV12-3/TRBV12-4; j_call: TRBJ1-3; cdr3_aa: CASNFAGPGNTIYF
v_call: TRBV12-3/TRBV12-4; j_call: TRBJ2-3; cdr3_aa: CASTGGDTQYF
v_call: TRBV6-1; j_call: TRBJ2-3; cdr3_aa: CASSDPGSSSTDTQYF
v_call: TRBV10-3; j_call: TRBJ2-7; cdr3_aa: CAIAFTNLLVYEQYF
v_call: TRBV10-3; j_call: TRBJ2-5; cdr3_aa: CAISSGSTETQYF
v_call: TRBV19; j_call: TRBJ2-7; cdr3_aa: CASSTSVAGATYEQYF
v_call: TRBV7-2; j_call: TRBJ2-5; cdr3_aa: CASSLAPGLEETQYF
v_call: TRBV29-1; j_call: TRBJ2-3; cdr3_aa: CSVERGGGEADTQYF
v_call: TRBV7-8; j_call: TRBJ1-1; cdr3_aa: CASSRELTEAFF
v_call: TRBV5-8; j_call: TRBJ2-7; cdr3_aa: CASSPRDRTHEQYF
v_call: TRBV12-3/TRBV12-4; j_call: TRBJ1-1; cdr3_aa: CASSYNTEGPRF
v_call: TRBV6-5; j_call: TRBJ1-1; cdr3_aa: CASSYSRVTEAFF
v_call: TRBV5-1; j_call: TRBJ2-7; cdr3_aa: CASSTSGTTYEQYF
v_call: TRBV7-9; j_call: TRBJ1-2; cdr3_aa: CASSAQGANGYTF
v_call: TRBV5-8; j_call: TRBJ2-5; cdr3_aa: CASSLGTRARETQYF
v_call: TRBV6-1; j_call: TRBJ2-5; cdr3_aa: CASRKRRTAGETQYF
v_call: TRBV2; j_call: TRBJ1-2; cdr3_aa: CASSVNGHTGYGYTF
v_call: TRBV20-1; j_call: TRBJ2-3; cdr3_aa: CSAPPLAGVIDTQYF
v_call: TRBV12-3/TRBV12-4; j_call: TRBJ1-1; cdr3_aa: CASMGRMNTEAFF
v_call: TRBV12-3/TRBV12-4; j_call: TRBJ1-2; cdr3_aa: CASRGRASEGYTF
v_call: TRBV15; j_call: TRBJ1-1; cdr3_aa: CATSRGAFSGTEAFF
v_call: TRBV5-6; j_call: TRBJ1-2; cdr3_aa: CASRAREDYGYTF
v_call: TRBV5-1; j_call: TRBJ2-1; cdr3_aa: CASRTEDSYNEQFF
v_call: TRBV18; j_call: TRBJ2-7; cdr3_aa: CASSPQGTVSYEQYF
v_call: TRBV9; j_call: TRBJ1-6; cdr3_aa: CASSGRDRVDSPLHF
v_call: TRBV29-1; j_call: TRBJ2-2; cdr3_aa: CSVDRVDTGELFF
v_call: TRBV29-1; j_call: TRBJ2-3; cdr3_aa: CSVELAASTDTQYF
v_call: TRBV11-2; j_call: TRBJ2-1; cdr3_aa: CASSLGAERTSLLYNEQFF